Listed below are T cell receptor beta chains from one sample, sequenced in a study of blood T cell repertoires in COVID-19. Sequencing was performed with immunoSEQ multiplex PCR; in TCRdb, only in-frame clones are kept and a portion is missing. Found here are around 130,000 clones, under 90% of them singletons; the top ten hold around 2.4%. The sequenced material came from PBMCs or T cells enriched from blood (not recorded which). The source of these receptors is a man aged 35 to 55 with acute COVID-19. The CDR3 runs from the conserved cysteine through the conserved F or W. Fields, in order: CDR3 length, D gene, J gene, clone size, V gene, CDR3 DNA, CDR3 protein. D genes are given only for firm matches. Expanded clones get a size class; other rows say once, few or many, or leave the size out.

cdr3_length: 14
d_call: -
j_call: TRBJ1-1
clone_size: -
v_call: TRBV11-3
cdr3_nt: TGTGCCAGCAGCTTAGGCCCCAGTTACACTGAAGCTTTCTTT
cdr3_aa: CASSLGPSYTEAFF

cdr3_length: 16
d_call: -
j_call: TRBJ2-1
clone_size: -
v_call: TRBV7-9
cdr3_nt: TGTGCCAGCAGCTTGGCTGGGGGAGGCCGCTACAATGAGCAGTTCTTC
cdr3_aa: CASSLAGGGRYNEQFF

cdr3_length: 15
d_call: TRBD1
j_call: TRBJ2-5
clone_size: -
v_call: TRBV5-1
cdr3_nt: TGCGCCAGCAGCTTGCCCGGGACAGGAAGTGAGACCCAGTACTTC
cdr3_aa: CASSLPGTGSETQYF

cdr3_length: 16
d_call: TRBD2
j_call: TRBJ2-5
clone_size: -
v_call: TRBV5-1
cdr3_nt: TGCGCCAGCAGCTCACGGGGACTAGCGGGAGCGGAGACCCAGTACTTC
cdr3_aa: CASSSRGLAGAETQYF

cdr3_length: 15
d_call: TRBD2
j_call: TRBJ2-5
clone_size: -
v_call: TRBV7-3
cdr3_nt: TGTGCCAGTGGGAAGCTAGCGGGAGTAGGGGAGACCCAGTACTTC
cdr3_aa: CASGKLAGVGETQYF

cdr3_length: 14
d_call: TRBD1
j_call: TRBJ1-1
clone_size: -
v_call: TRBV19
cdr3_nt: TGTGCCAGTAGTCCCGGGACAGGGAACACTGAAGCTTTCTTT
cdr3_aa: CASSPGTGNTEAFF

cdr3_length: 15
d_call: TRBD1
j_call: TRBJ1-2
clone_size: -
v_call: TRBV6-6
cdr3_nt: TGTGCCAGCAGTTACTCGGGGACAGGGCTAGATGGCTACACCTTC
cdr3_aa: CASSYSGTGLDGYTF

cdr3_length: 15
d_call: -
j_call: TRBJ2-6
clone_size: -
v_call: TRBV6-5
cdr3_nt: TGTGCCAGCTCGCTTCACAGGGCTGGGGCCAACGTCCTGACTTTC
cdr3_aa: CASSLHRAGANVLTF

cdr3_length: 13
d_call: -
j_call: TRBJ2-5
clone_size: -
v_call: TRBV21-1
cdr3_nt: TGTGCCAGCAGTCGACAGTTAGTGGAGACCCAGTACTTC
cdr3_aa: CASSRQLVETQYF

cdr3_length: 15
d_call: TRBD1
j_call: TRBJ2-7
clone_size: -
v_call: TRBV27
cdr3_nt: TGTGCCAGCAGTTGCCTCGGGACAGACCCCTACGAGCAGTACTTC
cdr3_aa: CASSCLGTDPYEQYF

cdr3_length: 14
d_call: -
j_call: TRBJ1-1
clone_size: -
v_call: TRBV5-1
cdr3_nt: TGCGCCAGCAAACTACAGGATGGGGACACTGAAGCTTTCTTT
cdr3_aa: CASKLQDGDTEAFF

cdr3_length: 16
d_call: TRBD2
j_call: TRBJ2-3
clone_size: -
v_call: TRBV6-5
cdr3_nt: TGTGCCAGCAGTTACCCGGGCGGGGGGATTTCAGATACGCAGTATTTT
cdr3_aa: CASSYPGGGISDTQYF

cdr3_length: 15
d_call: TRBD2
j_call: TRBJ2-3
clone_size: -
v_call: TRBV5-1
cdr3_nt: TGCGCCAGCAACCTCCTAGCGGGAGAGGCAAATACGCAGTATTTT
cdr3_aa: CASNLLAGEANTQYF

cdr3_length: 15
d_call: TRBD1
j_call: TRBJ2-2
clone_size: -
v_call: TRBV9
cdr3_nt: TGTGCCAGCAGCGTAGCTGGACAGGGCCTCGGGGAGCTGTTTTTT
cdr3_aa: CASSVAGQGLGELFF

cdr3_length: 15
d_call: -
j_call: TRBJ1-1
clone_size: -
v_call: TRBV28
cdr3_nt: TGTGCCAGCAGTTTCTCTTCAGGTGTCGGCACTGAAGCTTTCTTT
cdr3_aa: CASSFSSGVGTEAFF

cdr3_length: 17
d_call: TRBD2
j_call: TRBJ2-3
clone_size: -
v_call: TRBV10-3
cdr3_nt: TGTGCCGTATCCGGGACTAGCGGGAGTACGAGCACAGATACGCAGTATTTT
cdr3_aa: CAVSGTSGSTSTDTQYF

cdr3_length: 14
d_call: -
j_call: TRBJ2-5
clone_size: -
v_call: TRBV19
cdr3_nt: TGTGCCAGTAGTATATCTACTATCCGGGAGACCCAGTACTTC
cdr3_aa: CASSISTIRETQYF

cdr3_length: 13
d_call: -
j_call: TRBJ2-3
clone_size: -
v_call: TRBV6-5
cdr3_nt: TGTGCCAGCAGTTACCTCCCGGGGAGTACGCAGTATTTT
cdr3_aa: CASSYLPGSTQYF

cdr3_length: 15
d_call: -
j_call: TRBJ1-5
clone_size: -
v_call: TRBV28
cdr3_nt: TGTGCCAGCAGTTTCTCAGGGGAAAACAATCAGCCCCAGCATTTT
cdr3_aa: CASSFSGENNQPQHF

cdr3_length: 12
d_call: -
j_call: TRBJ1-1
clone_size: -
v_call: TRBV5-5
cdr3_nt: TGTGCCAGCAGCTTGATAACAGGGAAAGCTTTCTTT
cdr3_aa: CASSLITGKAFF

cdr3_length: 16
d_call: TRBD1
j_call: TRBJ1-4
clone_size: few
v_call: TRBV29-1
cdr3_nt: TGCAGCGTCCAAGGTTGGACAGGGACAACTAATGAAAAACTGTTTTTT
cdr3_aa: CSVQGWTGTTNEKLFF

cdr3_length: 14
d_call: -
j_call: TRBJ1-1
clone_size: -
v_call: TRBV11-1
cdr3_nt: TGTGCCAGCAGCCCGACAGCCATGAACACTGAAGCTTTCTTT
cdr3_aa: CASSPTAMNTEAFF

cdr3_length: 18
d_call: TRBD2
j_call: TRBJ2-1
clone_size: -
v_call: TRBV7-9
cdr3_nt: TGTGCCAGCAGCTACGGGACTAGCGGACAAACCCGGGGCAATGAGCAGTTCTTC
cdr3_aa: CASSYGTSGQTRGNEQFF

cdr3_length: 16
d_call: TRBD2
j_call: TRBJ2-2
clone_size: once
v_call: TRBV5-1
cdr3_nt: TGCGCCAGCAGCGCGGGACTAGCGGTTAACACCGGGGAGCTGTTTTTT
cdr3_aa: CASSAGLAVNTGELFF

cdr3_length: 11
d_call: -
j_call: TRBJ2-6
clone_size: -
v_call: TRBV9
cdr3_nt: TGTGCCAGCCTTGGGGCCAACGTCCTGACTTTC
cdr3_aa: CASLGANVLTF

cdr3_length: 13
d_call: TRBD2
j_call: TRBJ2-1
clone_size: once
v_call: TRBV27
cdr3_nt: TGTGCCAGCAGTCCCCCTAGCGGGGCGGAGCAGTTCTTC
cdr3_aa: CASSPPSGAEQFF

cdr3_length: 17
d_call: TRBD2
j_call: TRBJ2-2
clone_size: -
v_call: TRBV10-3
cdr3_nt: TGTGCCATCAGTGAGTCAGGAGTAGCGGGGAACACCGGGGAGCTGTTTTTT
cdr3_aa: CAISESGVAGNTGELFF

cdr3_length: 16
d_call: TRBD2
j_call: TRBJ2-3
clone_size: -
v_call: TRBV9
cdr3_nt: TGTGCCAGTACCAACGGGGGGACCACTTTCACAGATACGCAGTATTTT
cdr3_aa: CASTNGGTTFTDTQYF

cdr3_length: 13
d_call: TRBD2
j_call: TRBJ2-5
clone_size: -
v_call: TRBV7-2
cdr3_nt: TGTGCCAGCAGCTTGGGGGAGGGGGAGACCCAGTACTTC
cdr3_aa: CASSLGEGETQYF

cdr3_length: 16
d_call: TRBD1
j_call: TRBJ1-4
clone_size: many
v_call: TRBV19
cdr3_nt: TGTGCCAGTACCACGGGGCAGGGGGCCGGTGGCGAAAAACTGTTTTTT
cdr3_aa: CASTTGQGAGGEKLFF

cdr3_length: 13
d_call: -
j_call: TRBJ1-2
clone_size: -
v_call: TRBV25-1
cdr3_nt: TGTGCCAGCAGTGACCCAGGGTCCTTGGGCTACACCTTC
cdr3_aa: CASSDPGSLGYTF

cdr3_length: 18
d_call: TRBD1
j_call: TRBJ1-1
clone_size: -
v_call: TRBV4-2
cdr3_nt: TGTGCCAGCAGCCAAGGGACGCCCCTTCGGACAGGGGGGACTGAAGCTTTCTTT
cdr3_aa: CASSQGTPLRTGGTEAFF

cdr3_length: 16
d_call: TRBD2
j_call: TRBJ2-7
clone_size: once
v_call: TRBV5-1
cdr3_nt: TGCGCCAGCAGCTTGGCCCTAGCGGGAGAGGGGTACGAGCAGTACTTC
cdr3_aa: CASSLALAGEGYEQYF

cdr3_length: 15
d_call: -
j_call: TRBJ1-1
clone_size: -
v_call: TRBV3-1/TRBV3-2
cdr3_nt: TGTGCCAGCAGCCAAGTCGCCACTTCGAACACTGAAGCTTTCTTT
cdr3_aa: CASSQVATSNTEAFF

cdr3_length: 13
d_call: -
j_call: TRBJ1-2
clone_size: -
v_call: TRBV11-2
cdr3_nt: TGTGCCAGCAGCCCGATGGAGATTTATGGCTACACCTTC
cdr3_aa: CASSPMEIYGYTF

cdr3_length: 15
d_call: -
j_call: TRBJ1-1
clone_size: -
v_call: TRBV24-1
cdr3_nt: TGTGCCACCAGTGATGGGTCGCAGGGTACCACTGAAGCTTTCTTT
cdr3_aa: CATSDGSQGTTEAFF

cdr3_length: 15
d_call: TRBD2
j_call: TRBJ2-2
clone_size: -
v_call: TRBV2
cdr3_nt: TGTGCCAGCACTGTACTAGCGGGAGGAACCGGGGAGCTGTTTTTT
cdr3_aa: CASTVLAGGTGELFF

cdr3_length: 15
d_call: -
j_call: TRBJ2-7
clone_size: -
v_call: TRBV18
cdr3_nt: TGTGCCAGCTCACCACCTTCCCTAGCTTCCTACGAGCAGTACTTC
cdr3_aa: CASSPPSLASYEQYF

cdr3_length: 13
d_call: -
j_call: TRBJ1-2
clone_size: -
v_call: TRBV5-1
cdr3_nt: TGCGCCAGCAGTGACGGGAGTTTCTATGGCTACACCTTC
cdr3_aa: CASSDGSFYGYTF

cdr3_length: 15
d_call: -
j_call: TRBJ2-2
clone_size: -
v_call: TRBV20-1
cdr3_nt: TGCAGTGCCAGTCCACTACAGGCGCACACCGGGGAGCTGTTTTTT
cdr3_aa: CSASPLQAHTGELFF

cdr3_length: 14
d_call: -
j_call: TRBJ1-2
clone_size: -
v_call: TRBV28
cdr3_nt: TGTGCCAGCACGCCCAGGGCAATGCTTGTCAGCTACACCTTC
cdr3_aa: CASTPRAMLVSYTF

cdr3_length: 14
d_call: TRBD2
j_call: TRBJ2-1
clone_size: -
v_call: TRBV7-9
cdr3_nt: TGTGCCAGCAGCTTCCCCGGGACTAGCGGGAGGCAGTTCTTC
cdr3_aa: CASSFPGTSGRQFF

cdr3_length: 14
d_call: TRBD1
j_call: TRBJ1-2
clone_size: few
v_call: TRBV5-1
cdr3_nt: TGCGCCAGCGGACCGACAGGGTTAGACTATGGCTACACCTTC
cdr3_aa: CASGPTGLDYGYTF

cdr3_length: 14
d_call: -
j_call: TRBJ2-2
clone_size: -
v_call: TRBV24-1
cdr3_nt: TGTGCCACCAGTGCCCCAGGGCGAACCGGGGAGCTGTTTTTT
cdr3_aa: CATSAPGRTGELFF

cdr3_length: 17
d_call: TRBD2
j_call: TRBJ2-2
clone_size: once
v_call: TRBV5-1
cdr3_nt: TGCGCCAGCAGTCCGGGACTAGCGGGGGGGCCCACCGGGGAGCTGTTTTTT
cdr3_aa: CASSPGLAGGPTGELFF

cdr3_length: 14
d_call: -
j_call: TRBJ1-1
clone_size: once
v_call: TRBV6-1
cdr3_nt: TGTGCCAGCAGTGACCCAGGGCGTACGACTGAAGCTTTCTTT
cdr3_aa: CASSDPGRTTEAFF

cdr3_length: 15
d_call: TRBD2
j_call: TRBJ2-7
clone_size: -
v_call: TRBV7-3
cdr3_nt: TGTGCCAGCAGCCCCGCGGGGGGAGAGACCTACGAGCAGTACTTC
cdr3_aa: CASSPAGGETYEQYF

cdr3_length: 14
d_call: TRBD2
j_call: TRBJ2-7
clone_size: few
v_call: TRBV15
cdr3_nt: TGTGCCACCAGCAGAGCCTCTGGACTAGTCGAGCAGTACTTC
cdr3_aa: CATSRASGLVEQYF

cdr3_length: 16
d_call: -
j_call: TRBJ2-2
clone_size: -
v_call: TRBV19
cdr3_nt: TGTGCCAGTAGTATAGTATTTTCAGGGGACACCGGGGAGCTGTTTTTT
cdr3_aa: CASSIVFSGDTGELFF

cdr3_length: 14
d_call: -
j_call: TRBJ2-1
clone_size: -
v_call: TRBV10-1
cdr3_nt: TGCGCCAGCAGTGGACCGGGGGACTCGGGGGAGCAGTTCTTC
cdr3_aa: CASSGPGDSGEQFF

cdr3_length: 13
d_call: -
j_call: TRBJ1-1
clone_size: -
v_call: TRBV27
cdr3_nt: TGTGCCAGCAGATACAGGGTTGGCACTGAAGCTTTCTTT
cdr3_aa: CASRYRVGTEAFF

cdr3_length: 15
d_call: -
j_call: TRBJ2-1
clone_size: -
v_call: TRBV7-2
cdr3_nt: TGTGCCAGCAGCTTAGGTCAGGGGTTCTACAATGAGCAGTTCTTC
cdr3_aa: CASSLGQGFYNEQFF

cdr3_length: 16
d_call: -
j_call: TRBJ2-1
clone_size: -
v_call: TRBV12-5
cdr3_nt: TGTGCTAGTGGTTTGGTACGAGCGGGCTCCTACAATGAGCAGTTCTTC
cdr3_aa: CASGLVRAGSYNEQFF

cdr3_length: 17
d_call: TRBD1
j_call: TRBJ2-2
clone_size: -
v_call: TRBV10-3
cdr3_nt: TGTGCCATCAGTTTATCCGGGACAGGGGGTAACACCGGGGAGCTGTTTTTT
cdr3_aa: CAISLSGTGGNTGELFF

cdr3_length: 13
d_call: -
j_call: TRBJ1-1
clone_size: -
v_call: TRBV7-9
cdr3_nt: TGTGCCAGCAGCCTCAGCAGCGGCACTGAAGCTTTCTTT
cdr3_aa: CASSLSSGTEAFF

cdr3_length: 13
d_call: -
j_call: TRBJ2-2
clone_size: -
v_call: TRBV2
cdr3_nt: TGTGCCAGCAGGGGGGGGCTCACCGGGGAGCTGTTTTTT
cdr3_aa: CASRGGLTGELFF

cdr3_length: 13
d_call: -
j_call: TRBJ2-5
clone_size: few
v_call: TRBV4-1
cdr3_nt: TGCGCCAGCAGCCAAGAGGGCAGGGAGACCCAGTACTTC
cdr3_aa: CASSQEGRETQYF

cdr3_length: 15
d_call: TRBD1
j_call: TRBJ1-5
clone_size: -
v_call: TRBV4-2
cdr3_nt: TGTGCCAGCAGCCAGGGACAGGGGGCGGTTCAGCCCCAGCATTTT
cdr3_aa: CASSQGQGAVQPQHF

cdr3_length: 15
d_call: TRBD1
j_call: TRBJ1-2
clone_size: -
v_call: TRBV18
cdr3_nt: TGTGCCAGCTCCCCTCGACAGGGGGCTAACTATGGCTACACCTTC
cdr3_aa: CASSPRQGANYGYTF